This TCR beta chain was recovered during a study of human T cells and chemical hapten exposure. There are 12 residues in the CDR3. CDR1 GTSNPN and CDR2 SVGIG come from the germline V gene (reference sequence). V was pared by 0 bases and J by 11 bases, with 14 bases between. The time point: pre-sensitization, week 0. Treatment meaning: therapeutic diphenylcyclopropenone sensitization with weekly scalp DPC. The donor pool consisted of alopecia patients aged 18 to 70 years, considered suitable for DPC. Authors' methods: Samples had a median of 95,638 TCRs, ranging roughly 20,000 to 690,600. TCRdb called the RACE reads again in MiXCR, with one record for every CDR3 protein. Clone size and V and J calls follow TCRdb, not the original study. The data hold about 42,000 distinct CDR3 sequences, with roughly 12% observed a single time.

This chain uses TRBV30 with TRBJ2-7; D unresolved. The receptor comes from a woman in her thirties with alopecia areata. Some clones in this sample may be carry-over from other donors' samples. The source was whole blood, collected in connection with sensitization to the hapten diphenylcyclopropenone (DPC). CDR3 amino acids: CAWSVGQAQEYF. The DNA of the CDR3 is TGTGCCTGGAGTGTCGGGCAGGCCCAGGAGTACTTC.